Below, 19 T cell receptor beta chains from the same sample are listed, as sequenced in a study of blood T cell repertoires in COVID-19. Produced via immunoSEQ multiplex PCR; TCRdb's table is partial and in-frame only. The profile covers over 250,000 clones, with about 80% appearing a single time and approximately 4% taken by the ten largest. Sequencing used PBMCs or T cells enriched from blood (not recorded which). Receptors were obtained from a man aged 25-40 years with acute COVID-19.

The V gene is TRBV18, the J gene TRBJ1-1; maybe TRBD1 (5 bases). The CDR3 has 16 amino acids. Between the trimmed V and J ends, which lost 3 bases and 0 bases, there was a span of 14 bases. CDR1 and CDR2 from the germline V gene are KGHSH and LQKENI. CDR3 sequence (DNA): TGTGCCAGCTCACCTTCACGCACAGGTATGAACACTGAAGCTTTCTTT. Residues: CASSPSRTGMNTEAFF. Based on the CDR3 plus reference TRBV18 and TRBJ1-1, the full variable domain is NAGVMQNPRHLVRRRGQEARLRCSPMKGHSHVYWYRQLPEEGLKFMVYLQKENIIDESGMPKERFSAEFPKEGPSILRIQQVVRGDSAAYFCASSPSRTGMNTEAFFGQGTRLTVV.

V and J are TRBV7-2 and TRBJ1-1; no reliable D call. This CDR3 has 15 amino acids. The germline V gene has CDR1 SGHTA and CDR2 FQGNSA. V lost 2 bases and J 0 bases, leaving 10 bases between the germline ends. CDR3 coding DNA: TGTGCCAGCAGCTTAAGTGTAGCAATGAACACTGAAGCTTTCTTT. Encoded protein: CASSLSVAMNTEAFF.

The chain employs TRBV5-6 and TRBJ2-2; TRBD2 aligns across 7 bases. Germline V gene data show CDR1 as SGHDT and CDR2 as YYEEEE. V was pared by 3 bases and J by 4 bases, with 3 bases of the junction left unmatched. The CDR3 is made up of 14 amino acids. The CDR3: CASSWDYLTGELFF. CDR3 bases: TGTGCCAGCAGCTGGGACTACCTCACCGGGGAGCTGTTTTTT.

The rearrangement links TRBV28 to TRBJ1-4; D gene unclear. Germline V gives CDR1 MDHEN, CDR2 SYDVKM. V lost 10 bases and J 4 bases, leaving 7 bases between the germline ends. The CDR3 is made up of 11 amino acids. The CDR3 nucleotides are TGTGCCACCTTAAATAATGAAAAACTGTTTTTT. Its translation: CATLNNEKLFF.

Notes on this clone: A junction end diverges from the germline sequence, so it may reflect a read error. J is TRBJ2-1 and V is TRBV5-1, with D perhaps TRBD1 (8 bases). The CDR3 runs to 15 residues. CDR1 is SGHRS, CDR2 YFSETQ, per germline. This CDR3 is CASSLGGTGLNEQFF. The CDR3 DNA reads TGTGCCAGCAGCTTGGGGGGGACAGGACTCAATGAGCAGTTCTTC.

This clone was counted only a few times. The chain is built from TRBV29-1 and TRBJ1-2; D perhaps matches TRBD1 (5 bases). The germline CDR1 and CDR2 sequences are SQVTM and ANQGSEA. The germline V and J ends were trimmed by 4 bases and 8 bases, with 17 bases remaining between them. This CDR3 contains 13 residues. The CDR3 bases are TGCAGCGTTGTAAAGGCAGACCAGGGAGGCTACACCTTC. This gives the protein CSVVKADQGGYTF.

The chain employs TRBV27 and TRBJ1-6; D is possibly TRBD1 (5 bases). Germline V gene data show CDR1 as MNHEY and CDR2 as SMNVEV (reference sequence). The CDR3 spans 14 residues. The V gene lost 5 bases and the J gene lost 11 bases, with 16 bases spanning the gap. The CDR3 sequence: CASSDRHPATPLHF. The CDR3 DNA reads TGTGCCAGCAGTGACAGACACCCGGCTACACCCCTCCACTTT.

The DNA of the CDR3 is TGTGCCAGCAGCACCAGGGGCAAAAACATTCAGTACTTC. It translates to CASSTRGKNIQYF. The chain has TRBV7-2 and TRBJ2-4; possibly TRBD1 for D (6 bases). Germline CDR1 and CDR2: SGHTA and FQGNSA. This CDR3 contains 13 residues. V gave up 5 bases and J gave up 3 bases, with 8 bases separating them.

The count of this clone is one. No DNA is shown, since the ends of the CDR3 on it are uncertain; the CDR3 is the one TCRdb lists. The rearrangement uses TRBV28 and TRBJ1-6; the table's D call, TRBD1, was not checked against the DNA. The CDR3 numbers 15 amino acids, ends counted. Germline lookup yields CDR1 MDHEN and CDR2 SYDVKM. The CDR3 protein is CASSSSGQGDSPLHF.

The V call is TRBV7-3, the J call TRBJ2-2, with 8 bases matching TRBD1. V shed 2 bases and J 4 bases; nucleotides not matched to a gene: 6. CDR3 size: 16 residues. Germline V gene sequence: CDR1 SGHTA, CDR2 FQGTGA. This CDR3 is CASSLESGGLTGELFF. The CDR3 region has the DNA TGTGCCAGCAGCTTAGAATCAGGGGGCCTCACCGGGGAGCTGTTTTTT.

This chain joins TRBV27 and TRBJ1-1; D is perhaps TRBD1 (5 bases). The V gene lost 6 bases and the J gene lost 5 bases, with 13 bases spanning the gap. CDR1 and CDR2 from the germline V gene are MNHEY and SMNVEV (reference sequence). The CDR3 spans 13 residues. The CDR3 sequence: CASRLNGGTEAFF. CDR3 DNA: TGTGCCAGCAGATTAAACGGGGGAACTGAAGCTTTCTTT.

This clone was counted once. V gene TRBV7-9 combines with J gene TRBJ2-3, with TRBD1 matching 8 bases. CDR3 length: 13 amino acids. V was clipped by 2 bases and J by 9 bases; unmatched bases: 4. Germline V gene lookup returns CDR1 SEHNR and CDR2 FQNEAQ (reference sequence). Here the CDR3 reads CASSLRGQDTQYF. CDR3 nucleotides: TGTGCCAGCAGCTTAAGGGGACAGGACACGCAGTATTTT.

This clone turned up a few times. The chain is built from TRBV2 and TRBJ2-1; 7 bases are shared with TRBD2. This CDR3 region has 15 residues. Looked up from germline, CDR1 is SNHLY and CDR2 is FYNNEI. V was pared by 5 bases and J by 0 bases, with 4 bases of the junction left unmatched. The CDR3 region has the DNA TGTGCCAGCAGTCCCAGCGGGAACTCCTACAATGAGCAGTTCTTC. Translated: CASSPSGNSYNEQFF.

The genes are TRBV25-1 and TRBJ1-2; 7 positions agree with TRBD1. Germline V lookup: CDR1 MGHDK, CDR2 SYGVNS. This CDR3 region has 13 residues. V lost 3 bases, J lost 8 bases, and 6 bases stayed unmatched. This CDR3 is CASSDIGTVGYTF. In DNA, the CDR3 is TGTGCCAGCAGTGATATAGGGACAGTAGGCTACACCTTC.

The chain carries TRBV2 and TRBJ2-3; 9 nucleotides align to TRBD2. There are 15 residues in the CDR3. Germline CDR1 reads SNHLY; CDR2 reads FYNNEI. V lost 4 bases, J lost 1 base, and 3 bases stayed unmatched. The CDR3 sequence: CASSVASGGTDTQYF. The CDR3 region has the DNA TGTGCCAGCAGTGTGGCTAGCGGGGGCACAGATACGCAGTATTTT. The variable domain in full, with the rest retrieved from reference TRBV2 and TRBJ2-3, is EPEVTQTPSHQVTQMGQEVILRCVPISNHLYFYWYRQILGQKVEFLVSFYNNEISEKSEIFDDQFSVERPDGSNFTLKIRSTKLEDSAMYFCASSVASGGTDTQYFGPGTRLTVL.

V gene TRBV9 combines with J gene TRBJ1-3; perhaps TRBD1 as D (5 bases). Germline CDR1 SGDLS, CDR2 YYNGEE. Trimming took 5 bases from V and 2 from J, leaving 14 bases between them. The CDR3 loop spans 15 amino acids. Written as DNA, the CDR3 is TGTGCCAGCAGACAGGAGCGGGACGCTGGAAACACCATATATTTT. This codes for CASRQERDAGNTIYF. Variable domain in full (rest from reference TRBV9 and TRBJ1-3): DSGVTQTPKHLITATGQRVTLRCSPRSGDLSVYWYQQSLDQGLQFLIQYYNGEERAKGNILERFSAQQFPDLHSELNLSSLELGDSALYFCASRQERDAGNTIYFGEGSWLTVV.

This rearrangement joins TRBV12-5 to TRBJ2-1; TRBD1 is a possible D gene (5 bases). The germline gives CDR1 LGHNT, CDR2 FRNRAP. CDR3 length: 14 residues. Deletions cut 6 bases from V and 5 bases from J, with 14 bases between. CDR3 in amino acids: CASGPGFRNNEQFF. For the CDR3, the DNA is TGTGCTAGTGGCCCAGGGTTTCGGAACAATGAGCAGTTCTTC.

This rearrangement joins TRBV11-1 to TRBJ2-5; a weak D match, TRBD1 (6 bases). V was pared by 2 bases and J by 3 bases, with 13 bases between. Per the germline V gene, CDR1 is SGHAT and CDR2 is FQDESV (reference sequence). The CDR3 is 15 residues long. The CDR3 spells CASSLNRGNKETQYF. The CDR3 DNA follows: TGTGCCAGCAGCTTAAATAGGGGGAACAAAGAGACCCAGTACTTC.

The J gene is TRBJ2-5, the V gene TRBV5-1; 8 positions match TRBD1. The CDR3 consists of 17 residues. The J segment lost 2 bases and the V segment lost 0 bases, leaving 9 bases of the junction unmatched. Germline CDR1 SGHRS, CDR2 YFSETQ. The CDR3 nucleotides are TGCGCCAGCAGCTTGGCAGGGAGACAGGGGAGACAAGAGACCCAGTACTTC. It specifies CASSLAGRQGRQETQYF.